These 26 T cell receptor beta chains came from one sample sequenced in a study of OX40 agonist ivuxolimab in advanced cancers. Clones were sequenced by immunoSEQ multiplex PCR, and TCRdb holds only the in-frame ones, with some missing. Seen here are approximately 56,000 clones, about 88% observed once, and the top ten hold 14%. The source material was CD4+ or CD8+ T cells sorted from blood, sampled in a trial of the OX40 agonist ivuxolimab. The origin of the receptors is an adult with an advanced solid tumor such as melanoma, head and neck, liver or kidney cancer.

This sequence joins TRBV19 and TRBJ1-2, with D possibly TRBD1 on 5 matching bases. CDR1 is LNHDA, CDR2 SQIVND, per germline (reference sequence). V dropped 3 bases and J dropped 7 bases, with 9 bases sitting between them. This CDR3 contains 12 residues. The DNA for the CDR3 is TGTGCCAGTAGTATTCAGGGTCGTGGCTACACCTTC. It translates to CASSIQGRGYTF.

V and J are TRBV28 and TRBJ2-7; possible D gene TRBD2, 6 bases. The ends were cut back, 2 bases at V and 3 bases at J, with 11 bases in the middle. Germline loops: CDR1 MDHEN, CDR2 SYDVKM. This CDR3 spans 14 amino acids. CDR3 nucleotide sequence: TGTGCCAGCAGTTTACCCGGGGGAGACTACGAGCAGTACTTC. Its translation: CASSLPGGDYEQYF. Using reference TRBV28 and TRBJ2-7 for the parts outside the CDR3, the full variable domain is DVKVTQSSRYLVKRTGEKVFLECVQDMDHENMFWYRQDPGLGLRLIYFSYDVKMKEKGDIPEGYSVSREKKERFSLILESASTNQTSMYLCASSLPGGDYEQYFGPGTRLTVT.

The V call is TRBV30, the J call TRBJ2-4, with TRBD1 matching 7 bases. Germline V CDR1 and CDR2: GTSNPN, SVGIG (reference sequence). Unmatched junction bases numbered 13, after V lost 5 bases and J lost 9 bases. This CDR3 region has 14 residues. CDR3 sequence: CAWVPPNRGGIQYF. CDR3 sequence (DNA): TGTGCCTGGGTACCCCCCAACAGGGGCGGCATTCAGTACTTC.

This rearrangement joins TRBV4-1 to TRBJ1-1; possibly TRBD1 for D (5 bases). The V end was cut by 2 bases, the J end by 5 bases, with 15 bases between. The germline CDR1 and CDR2 sequences are MGHRA and YSYEKL. The CDR3 contains 15 residues. The chain's CDR3 is CASSQNPGGGTEAFF. The CDR3 coding sequence is TGCGCCAGCAGCCAAAATCCCGGGGGAGGAACTGAAGCTTTCTTT.

V usage is TRBV7-9 and J usage is TRBJ2-1; D may be TRBD1 (6 bases). Trimming removed 0 bases at V and 8 bases at J, with 14 bases between. This CDR3 is built from 15 residues. Germline V gives CDR1 SEHNR, CDR2 FQNEAQ (reference sequence). CDR3 coding DNA: TGTGCCAGCAGCTTAGCCGGACAGCGTATTGATGAGCAGTTCTTC. The encoded protein is CASSLAGQRIDEQFF.

This sequence joins TRBV11-2 and TRBJ2-3, with 9 bases aligning to TRBD2. Germline CDR1 SGHAT, CDR2 FQNNGV. Trimming removed 3 bases from V and 2 bases from J; junction bases left unmatched: 9. The CDR3 extends over 17 amino acids. CDR3 region: CASSFWASGEYTDTQYF. The CDR3 nucleotides read TGTGCCAGCAGCTTCTGGGCTAGCGGGGAGTACACAGATACGCAGTATTTT.

The chain has TRBV6-5 and TRBJ2-7; D is undetermined. Germline CDR1 reads MNHEY; CDR2 reads SVGAGI. Between the trimmed V and J ends, which lost 2 bases and 2 bases, there was a span of 7 bases. The CDR3 length is 13 residues. This chain's CDR3 is CASSYLDAYEQYF. The CDR3 nucleotides read TGTGCCAGCAGTTACCTGGACGCCTACGAGCAGTACTTC.

The chain carries TRBV6-5 and TRBJ1-1; tentative D call: TRBD1 (6 bases). CDR1 and CDR2 (germline): MNHEY, SVGAGI. V gave up 6 bases and J gave up 0 bases, with 8 bases separating them. There are 13 residues in the CDR3. CDR3 in DNA: TGTGCCAGCAGACAGGGCCTGAACACTGAAGCTTTCTTT. This translates into CASRQGLNTEAFF.

The chain uses TRBV11-3 and TRBJ1-4; D uncertain. Deletions cut 3 bases from V and 7 bases from J, with 15 bases between. Germline V gives CDR1 SGHNT, CDR2 YENEEA. The CDR3 runs 15 residues. The CDR3 DNA reads TGTGCCAGCAGCTTTCGGGTCGACGTGGGTGAAAAACTGTTTTTT. Translating gives CASSFRVDVGEKLFF.

The chain recombines TRBV27 with TRBJ1-1; D is uncertain. This CDR3 comprises 11 residues. Germline CDR1 is MNHEY and CDR2 is SMNVEV (reference sequence). Trimming removed 8 bases from V and 4 bases from J, with 8 bases in between. In DNA form, the CDR3 reads TGTGCCAGCTTAATGGGCACTGAAGCTTTCTTT. Amino acids: CASLMGTEAFF.

This CDR3 reads CASSLARGEGWKTQYF. Here the CDR3 DNA reads TGTGCCAGCAGCCTAGCTAGAGGGGAGGGTTGGAAGACCCAGTACTTC. The V call is TRBV5-8, the J call TRBJ2-5, with 7 bases lining up with TRBD2. J was trimmed by 6 bases and V by 4 bases; bases with no gene match: 15. Per germline, CDR1 SGHTS and CDR2 YDEGEE. The CDR3 has 16 residues. Variable domain in full (rest from reference TRBV5-8 and TRBJ2-5): EAGVTQSPTHLIKTRGQQATLRCSPISGHTSVYWYQQALGLGLQFLLWYDEGEERNRGNFPPRFSGRQFPNYSSELNVNALELEDSALYLCASSLARGEGWKTQYFGPGTRLLVL.

V usage is TRBV5-1 and J usage is TRBJ1-4, with 11 bases aligning to TRBD1. J lost 8 bases, V lost 4 bases, and 4 bases had no gene match. Germline V gives CDR1 SGHRS, CDR2 YFSETQ. The CDR3 contains 14 residues. The DNA of the CDR3 is TGCGCCAGCAGCGGGACAGGGGGGTACGAAAAACTGTTTTTT. Translated, it gives CASSGTGGYEKLFF.

The V gene is TRBV7-9, the J gene TRBJ2-5; the D call may be TRBD1 or TRBD2 (5 bases each). Germline CDR1 and CDR2: SEHNR and FQNEAQ (reference sequence). V lost 3 bases and J lost 5, with 16 bases in between. This CDR3 is built from 15 residues. CDR3 sequence reads: CASSFRQGVSETQYF. The DNA of the CDR3 is TGTGCCAGCAGCTTCCGGCAGGGAGTTTCCGAGACCCAGTACTTC.

V usage is TRBV30 and J usage is TRBJ2-3, with 7 bases identical to TRBD1. J gave up 2 bases and V 5 bases, and 10 bases lay outside the gene matches. The CDR3 runs to 15 residues. CDR1 and CDR2 from the germline V gene are GTSNPN and SVGIG (reference sequence). CDR3 sequence reads: CAWGAGQEFTDTQYF. The CDR3 DNA follows: TGTGCCTGGGGGGCCGGACAGGAGTTCACAGATACGCAGTATTTT.

This sequence joins TRBV5-6 and TRBJ2-7, with D possibly being TRBD1 (5 bases). From germline, CDR1 is SGHDT and CDR2 YYEEEE. The length of the CDR3 is 14 residues. Deletions cut 3 bases from V and 2 bases from J, with 12 bases between. CDR3 coding DNA: TGTGCCAGCAGCTACCAGACAGATGCCTACGAGCAGTACTTC. This gives the protein CASSYQTDAYEQYF.

This chain links TRBV19 with TRBJ2-2; the match to TRBD1 covers 7 bases. This CDR3 is 16 amino acids long. Trimming at V came to 5 bases and at J to 1 base, leaving 7 bases not matched to a gene. CDR1 is LNHDA and CDR2 is SQIVND in the germline V gene (reference sequence). CDR3 nucleotides: TGTGCCAGTAGTCCATGGGGACAGATGAACACCGGGGAGCTGTTTTTT. Amino acids: CASSPWGQMNTGELFF.

V gene TRBV9 combines with J gene TRBJ1-6, with D perhaps matching TRBD1 (5 bases). Per the germline V gene, CDR1 is SGDLS and CDR2 is YYNGEE. The CDR3 contains 16 residues. The V gene lost 8 bases and the J gene lost 3 bases, with 18 bases spanning the gap. This chain's CDR3 is CARPPGGILYNSPLHF. CDR3 nucleotide sequence: TGTGCCAGACCCCCGGGGGGGATCCTCTATAATTCACCCCTCCACTTT.

The CDR3 region has the DNA TGTGCCAGTAGTATCATGACAGGGGTTGAGGAGCAGTACTTC. It specifies CASSIMTGVEEQYF. The gene calls are TRBV19 and TRBJ2-7, with 8 bases lining up with TRBD1. The CDR3 length is 14 residues. V shed 3 bases, J shed 7 bases, and the junction held 8 bases outside the gene matches. Per the germline V gene, CDR1 is LNHDA and CDR2 is SQIVND (reference sequence).

The chain joins TRBV4-1 to TRBJ1-1; D gene ambiguous. Germline-derived CDR1 and CDR2 are MGHRA and YSYEKL. This CDR3 has 15 amino acids. Trimming pared 3 bases from V and 5 bases from J, leaving 16 bases between. The CDR3 loop reads CASSHSAEGGTEAFF. The DNA of the CDR3 is TGCGCCAGCAGCCACTCCGCTGAGGGTGGTACTGAAGCTTTCTTT.

The V gene is TRBV6-1, the J gene TRBJ2-1, with D tentatively TRBD1 (7 bases). Germline V lookup: CDR1 MNHNS, CDR2 SASEGT. The CDR3 runs to 16 residues. Deletions cut 2 bases from V and 3 bases from J, with 14 bases between. CDR3 region: CASSEQGGPDYNEQFF. CDR3 DNA: TGTGCCAGCAGTGAACAGGGGGGACCTGACTACAATGAGCAGTTCTTC.

As concerns this clone: The sample has other DNA sequences that encode this CDR3 too. The V call is TRBV4-3, the J call TRBJ1-4, with D unclear. The V gene's germline CDR1 is LGHNA and CDR2 YSLEER. CDR3 length: 13 amino acids. The V gene lost 0 bases and the J gene lost 5 bases, with 4 bases spanning the gap. The CDR3 nucleotides read TGCGCCAGCAGCCAAGATTTCAATGAAAAACTGTTTTTT. Protein: CASSQDFNEKLFF.

The chain combines TRBV5-1 with TRBJ1-1; D uncertain. The germline gives CDR1 SGHRS, CDR2 YFSETQ. Trimming pared 2 bases from V and 1 base from J, leaving 15 bases between. There are 16 residues in the CDR3. CDR3 sequence: CASSFKSRCGNTEAFF. The CDR3 DNA sequence: TGCGCCAGCAGCTTCAAATCAAGATGTGGGAACACTGAAGCTTTCTTT. Full variable domain (outside the CDR3, taken from reference TRBV5-1 and TRBJ1-1): KAGVTQTPRYLIKTRGQQVTLSCSPISGHRSVSWYQQTPGQGLQFLFEYFSETQRNKGNFPGRFSGRQFSNSRSEMNVSTLELGDSALYLCASSFKSRCGNTEAFFGQGTRLTVV.

This chain links TRBV19 with TRBJ2-1, with TRBD2 identical over 7 bases. The V gene end was trimmed by 3 bases and the J gene end by 3 bases; junction bases not matched to a gene: 2. The V gene's germline CDR1 is LNHDA and CDR2 SQIVND (reference sequence). The length of the CDR3 is 14 residues. The CDR3 DNA reads TGTGCCAGTAGTATTGGGACTAACTACAATGAGCAGTTCTTC. It encodes CASSIGTNYNEQFF. Looking up the rest from reference TRBV19 and TRBJ2-1 gives the full variable domain: DGGITQSPKYLFRKEGQNVTLSCEQNLNHDAMYWYRQDPGQGLRLIYYSQIVNDFQKGDIAEGYSVSREKKESFPLTVTSAQKNPTAFYLCASSIGTNYNEQFFGPGTRLTVL.

This clone came up once. The chain carries TRBV27 and TRBJ2-3; 7 nucleotides line up with TRBD2. The germline V gene has CDR1 MNHEY and CDR2 SMNVEV (reference sequence). The trim removed 1 base at V and 1 base at J, leaving 8 bases unmatched. The CDR3 contains 17 residues. For the CDR3, the DNA is TGTGCCAGCAGTTTATTCTCGGTGGCGGGAGGCACAGATACGCAGTATTTT. As protein: CASSLFSVAGGTDTQYF.

The V call is TRBV7-2, the J call TRBJ1-6, with D hard to call. Germline V gene sequence: CDR1 SGHTA, CDR2 FQGNSA. Trimming took 5 bases from V and 9 from J, leaving 14 bases between them. The CDR3 is made up of 14 amino acids. The CDR3 DNA follows: TGTGCCAGCAGCCGGAAATTCCATGGTTCACCCCTCCACTTT. Translated, it gives CASSRKFHGSPLHF. Drawing the rest from reference TRBV7-2 and TRBJ1-6, the complete variable domain is GAGVSQSPSNKVTEKGKDVELRCDPISGHTALYWYRQSLGQGLEFLIYFQGNSAPDKSGLPSDRFSAERTGGSVSTLTIQRTQQEDSAVYLCASSRKFHGSPLHFGNGTRLTVT.

The V gene is TRBV5-4, the J gene TRBJ1-4; D not resolved. The CDR3 has 13 amino acids. Germline assignment: CDR1 SGHNT and CDR2 YYREEE (reference sequence). The ends were cut back, 5 bases at V and 8 bases at J, with 13 bases in the middle. CDR3: CASSTTIGEKLFF. CDR3 nucleotide sequence: TGTGCCAGCAGTACTACTATTGGGGAAAAACTGTTTTTT.